The entry below gives a single TCR beta chain sequence along with its context. Antigen: not known. The data are from a study of OX40 agonist ivuxolimab in advanced cancers. The overall study: With ivuxolimab, an agonistic anti-OX40 (CD134) antibody, patients were treated. A male proportion of about 86% was recorded, with mean age approximately 60 years and range roughly 23 to 79. Study conclusions and caveats: Relative to CD4+ cells, CD8+ T cells on average had more expanded clones.

Germline V lookup: CDR1 LNHNV, CDR2 YYDKDF (reference sequence). With 6 bases clipped from V and 3 bases from J, the junction kept 19 bases outside the gene matches. The CDR3 consists of 20 residues. The assay was immunoSEQ multiplex PCR, and TCRdb's table has in-frame clones only and misses some. The data show 99,000 or so clones, 91% seen once. This clonotype originated in an adult with an advanced solid tumor such as melanoma, head and neck, liver or kidney cancer. The chain is built from TRBV15 and TRBJ2-1, with 11 bases lining up with TRBD1. This specimen was CD4+ or CD8+ T cells sorted from blood, taken in a trial of the OX40 agonist ivuxolimab. This CDR3 is CATSTGTGGLGGSLYNEQFF. CDR3 in DNA: TGTGCCACCAGTACCGGGACAGGGGGTTTAGGAGGGAGTCTCTACAATGAGCAGTTCTTC.